These 16 T cell receptor beta chains were all obtained from the same sample, sequenced in a study of T cells after yellow fever vaccination (dated by TCRdb to between 2019 and 2020). The library was made by 5' RACE. TCRdb records Illumina NovaSeq 6000 as the sequencer. The public reads were quality trimmed at Q25 with fastp and then assembled into clones with MiXCR by TCRdb, keeping productive beta chains. Each record represents a unique CDR3 protein, reported with the most common genes and DNA among its rows. Counted in this sample were under 500,000 distinct CDR3 sequences; around a sixth of them appeared once. Together, the top ten hold 15% to 20% of the sample. Explained via the paper, the treatment or condition label denotes: live attenuated yellow fever vaccine strain. The sequences come from PBMCs, collected before the yellow fever booster vaccination. These receptors all come from a man in his late teens or twenties who received the YFV17D yellow fever vaccine.

As concerns this clonotype: One end of the junction is discordant with germline, which a read error may explain. This sequence joins TRBV12-3 or TRBV12-4 and TRBJ1-2; tentative D call: TRBD1 (6 bases). The CDR3 spans 12 residues. This CDR3 is CPPPNRAYGYTF. The DNA for the CDR3 is TGCCCCCCCCCGAACAGGGCCTATGGCTACACCTTC.

This clonotype has more than one count but fewer than ten. CDR3 amino acids: CASSLEASTGTQYF. The CDR3 nucleotides read TGCGCCAGCAGCTTGGAGGCTAGCACTGGTACGCAGTATTTT. The rearrangement joins TRBV5-1 to TRBJ2-3; D is perhaps TRBD2 (5 bases). The CDR3 totals 14 residues. Germline CDR1 is SGHRS and CDR2 is YFSETQ. V was cut by 0 bases and J by 8 bases, with 13 bases left in between. Full variable domain (missing parts from reference TRBV5-1 and TRBJ2-3): KAGVTQTPRYLIKTRGQQVTLSCSPISGHRSVSWYQQTPGQGLQFLFEYFSETQRNKGNFPGRFSGRQFSNSRSEMNVSTLELGDSALYLCASSLEASTGTQYFGPGTRLTVL.

This clonotype was recorded many times. The junction shows a germline mismatch at one end, possibly a read error. The V call is TRBV5-1, the J call TRBJ2-1; 10 bases line up with TRBD2. The CDR3 is made up of 15 amino acids. Germline V gives CDR1 SGHRS, CDR2 YFSETQ. CDR3 sequence (DNA): TGTGCCAGCAGCTTTAGCGGGGGGTCCTACAATGAGCAGTTCTTC. Its translation: CASSFSGGSYNEQFF.

The chain has TRBV15 and TRBJ2-7, with D possibly being TRBD1 (5 bases). This CDR3 contains 15 residues. V was cut by 1 base and J by 1 base, with 11 bases left in between. Per germline, CDR1 LNHNV and CDR2 YYDKDF (reference sequence). The CDR3 sequence is CATSRGQQPSYEQYF. The CDR3 nucleotides read TGTGCCACCAGCAGAGGACAGCAACCTTCCTACGAGCAGTACTTC.

This clonotype is a singleton in its sample. An end of the junction differs from the germline gene, which may be a read error. The rearrangement joins TRBV5-1 to TRBJ2-2; the D is unclear. The CDR3 has 13 amino acids. Germline V gives CDR1 SGHRS, CDR2 YFSETQ. CDR3 DNA sequence: TGCGCCAGCAGCTCCGAACCACGGACCCCCAGGCTTTTT. Translating it yields CASSSEPRTPRLF.

In this sample, this clonotype turned up a few times. The V call is TRBV6-5, the J call TRBJ1-2, with 7 bases matching TRBD1. This CDR3 is built from 13 residues. Germline V gene sequence: CDR1 MNHEY, CDR2 SVGAGI. J gave up 8 bases and V 5 bases, and 8 bases lay outside the gene matches. The CDR3, as DNA: TGTGCCAGCAGTCCGGGACAGTCAACGGGCTACACCTTC. It is translated as CASSPGQSTGYTF.

This sequence joins TRBV19 and TRBJ2-1, with TRBD2 identical over 8 bases. Per germline, CDR1 LNHDA and CDR2 SQIVND (reference sequence). This CDR3 is 14 amino acids long. J gave up 2 bases and V 7 bases, and 4 bases lay outside the gene matches. The CDR3 nucleotides are TGTGCCAGTAAAAGCGGGGGCGCCTACAATGAGCAGTTCTTC. Translated: CASKSGGAYNEQFF. The full variable domain, completed using reference TRBV19 and TRBJ2-1, is DGGITQSPKYLFRKEGQNVTLSCEQNLNHDAMYWYRQDPGQGLRLIYYSQIVNDFQKGDIAEGYSVSREKKESFPLTVTSAQKNPTAFYLCASKSGGAYNEQFFGPGTRLTVL.

This clonotype was picked up a small number of times. V usage is TRBV27 and J usage is TRBJ2-3, with D unclear. CDR1 is MNHEY and CDR2 is SMNVEV in the germline V gene (reference sequence). This CDR3 has 13 residues. The V end was cut by 3 bases, the J end by 4 bases, with 8 bases between. The CDR3 spells CASSLSWPDTQYF. In DNA form, the CDR3 reads TGTGCCAGCAGTTTGTCGTGGCCAGATACGCAGTATTTT.

The J gene is TRBJ2-7, the V gene TRBV6-2 or TRBV6-3; D gene uncertain. The germline V gene has CDR1 MNHEY and CDR2 SVGEGT. V was pared by 4 bases and J by 2 bases, with 9 bases between. CDR3 length: 13 amino acids. CDR3 sequence: CASSWWTTYEQYF. CDR3 DNA: TGTGCCAGCAGTTGGTGGACCACCTACGAGCAGTACTTC.

This chain connects TRBV4-3 to TRBJ2-7; D not certain. V lost 0 bases to trimming and J lost 2 bases, with 11 bases between them. Germline values: CDR1 LGHNA, CDR2 YSLEER. There are 15 residues in the CDR3. The CDR3 is CASSQDRYGPYEQYF. The CDR3 nucleotides read TGCGCCAGCAGCCAAGATAGGTACGGGCCCTACGAGCAGTACTTC.

This clonotype was observed a few times. The J gene is TRBJ2-3, the V gene TRBV20-1; D is ambiguous. This CDR3 is 13 amino acids long. V was cut by 6 bases and J by 2 bases, with 12 bases left in between. CDR1 and CDR2 from the germline V gene are DFQATT and SNEGSKA (reference sequence). This chain's CDR3 is CSALSEFTDTQYF. The CDR3 DNA is TGCAGTGCCCTGAGTGAATTCACAGATACGCAGTATTTT.

This chain connects TRBV7-9 to TRBJ2-3, with D perhaps TRBD1 (5 bases). V was cut by 5 bases and J by 7 bases, with 10 bases left in between. CDR3 length: 12 amino acids. Germline loops: CDR1 SEHNR, CDR2 FQNEAQ (reference sequence). In DNA, the CDR3 is TGTGCCAGCAGCATCGACAGAAATACGCAGTATTTT. Translated, it gives CASSIDRNTQYF.

In this sample, this clonotype turned up many times. The chain is built from TRBV15 and TRBJ2-5; tentatively, D is TRBD2 (7 bases). Between the trimmed V and J ends, which lost 3 bases and 5 bases, there was a span of 13 bases. This CDR3 contains 14 residues. Per the germline V gene, CDR1 is LNHNV and CDR2 is YYDKDF (reference sequence). CDR3 in amino acids: CATSRSGGWETQYF. The CDR3 DNA sequence: TGTGCCACCAGCAGGTCGGGGGGCTGGGAGACCCAGTACTTC.

This rearrangement joins TRBV28 to TRBJ2-1; D is ambiguous. Germline CDR1 and CDR2: MDHEN and SYDVKM. The CDR3 length is 14 residues. With 6 bases removed from V and 1 base from J, the gap between germline ends came to 10 bases. CDR3 protein: CASSPLVSYNEQFF. The DNA of the CDR3 is TGTGCCAGCAGCCCATTAGTATCCTACAATGAGCAGTTCTTC.

The DNA of the CDR3 is TGTGCCAGCTCATCCGCCCTCCGGATTTCGAACACCGGGGAGCTGTTTTTT. Protein product: CASSSALRISNTGELFF. The chain has TRBV18 and TRBJ2-2; unclear D gene. The germline V gene has CDR1 KGHSH and CDR2 LQKENI. V lost 5 bases and J 0 bases, leaving 16 bases between the germline ends. The CDR3 runs 17 residues.

The chain links TRBV7-3 to TRBJ1-2, with D possibly matching TRBD1 (6 bases). Trimming removed 5 bases at V and 8 bases at J, with 15 bases between. CDR1 and CDR2 (germline): SGHTA, FQGTGA. The CDR3 loop spans 13 amino acids. The CDR3 loop reads CASSPKTGRGYTF. CDR3 sequence (DNA): TGTGCCAGCAGCCCCAAGACAGGACGGGGCTACACCTTC.